This record looks at one T cell receptor (beta chain) sequence and its context. This table comes from immunoSEQ multiplex PCR, and its TCRdb copy is limited to in-frame clones, with some not included. This sample has tens of thousands of clones; about 78% occur once, and the top ten carry 9.5% to 15%. The sample comes from a study of OX40 agonist ivuxolimab in advanced cancers. Trimming took 4 bases from V and 3 from J, leaving 17 bases between them. This CDR3 comprises 16 residues. Germline V CDR1 and CDR2: SGHNT, YYREEE (reference sequence). This receptor was taken from an adult with an advanced solid tumor such as melanoma, head and neck, liver or kidney cancer. V gene TRBV5-4 combines with J gene TRBJ1-3; a weak D match, TRBD1 (6 bases). Material: CD4+ or CD8+ T cells sorted from blood, obtained in a trial of the OX40 agonist ivuxolimab. The CDR3 region is CASSQTRGAGGNTIYF. As DNA, the CDR3 is TGTGCCAGCAGCCAGACGCGGGGGGCGGGTGGAAACACCATATATTTT.